Presented here are 16 T cell receptor beta chains from one specimen sequenced in a study of blood T cells in healthy people across ages. Sample-barcoded 5' priming and a J-beta primer mix drove a second PCR of roughly 6 to 12 cycles. Each CDR3 protein is one row after TCRdb ran MiXCR on the 5' RACE reads. The sample has 1.5 million to 2 million distinct CDR3 sequences, approximately 39% seen once. The source material was blood. The source is a human donor in good health.

The rearrangement links TRBV29-1 to TRBJ2-7; TRBD1 matches at 10 bases. V was pared by 3 bases and J by 3 bases, with 8 bases of the junction left unmatched. The CDR3 consists of 15 residues. Germline assignment: CDR1 SQVTM and CDR2 ANQGSEA. CDR3 sequence reads: CSVEPYGTGDYEQYF. CDR3 bases: TGCAGCGTTGAGCCTTATGGGACAGGGGACTACGAGCAGTACTTC.

The rearrangement uses TRBV20-1 and TRBJ2-7; D perhaps matches TRBD2 (5 bases). This CDR3 is built from 8 residues. V was pared by 6 bases and J by 12 bases, with 9 bases between. In germline, CDR1 is DFQATT, CDR2 SNEGSKA (reference sequence). The CDR3 DNA reads as TGCAGTGCCAGACGGGGGTACTTC. Translated, it gives CSARRGYF.

The sample holds a few counts of this clonotype. The chain joins TRBV29-1 to TRBJ2-7; 9 bases match TRBD1. The V segment lost 1 base and the J segment 5 bases; nucleotides outside the gene matches: 0. Germline V gives CDR1 SQVTM, CDR2 ANQGSEA. The CDR3 has 12 amino acids. The CDR3 DNA reads as TGCAGCGTTGAAGGGACAGGGGACGAGCAGTACTTC. Translating it yields CSVEGTGDEQYF.

V is TRBV6-5 and J is TRBJ1-1; D gene unclear. This CDR3 is built from 15 residues. V shed 0 bases and J shed 2 bases, with 10 bases lying between them. Germline V gene lookup returns CDR1 MNHEY and CDR2 SVGAGI. DNA of the CDR3: TGTGCCAGCAGTTACTCCGGAGGGTACAACACTGAAGCTTTCTTT. It yields the protein CASSYSGGYNTEAFF.

The rearrangement joins TRBV20-1 to TRBJ2-1; 13 positions match TRBD2. The CDR3 runs to 19 residues. With V trimmed by 1 base and J by 0 bases, 9 bases remained unmatched. CDR1 DFQATT and CDR2 SNEGSKA come from the germline V gene (reference sequence). CDR3 DNA sequence: TGCAGTGCTAGAGCGTATGGGGGACTAGCGGGATACTCCTACAATGAGCAGTTCTTC. Protein: CSARAYGGLAGYSYNEQFF.

The V and J genes are TRBV20-1 and TRBJ1-1; the D is unclear. The CDR3 spans 12 residues. Germline V lookup: CDR1 DFQATT, CDR2 SNEGSKA (reference sequence). V lost 3 bases and J lost 7, with 12 bases in between. CDR3 region: CSASKRVNEAFF. CDR3 coding DNA: TGCAGTGCTAGTAAGAGGGTGAATGAAGCTTTCTTT.

DNA of the CDR3: TGTGCCAGTAGTCCCCCTCAGTCCGGAATACGCCTCCACTTT. It encodes CASSPPQSGIRLHF. The chain has TRBV19 and TRBJ1-6; D not certain. Germline lookup yields CDR1 LNHDA and CDR2 SQIVND (reference sequence). The germline V and J ends were trimmed by 5 bases and 15 bases, with 20 bases remaining between them. The CDR3 sequence is 14 residues long. The full variable domain, with the rest looked up from reference TRBV19 and TRBJ1-6, is DGGITQSPKYLFRKEGQNVTLSCEQNLNHDAMYWYRQDPGQGLRLIYYSQIVNDFQKGDIAEGYSVSREKKESFPLTVTSAQKNPTAFYLCASSPPQSGIRLHFGNGTRLTVT.

This sequence joins TRBV9 and TRBJ2-7; TRBD1 aligns across 10 bases. CDR3 size: 17 residues. The germline CDR1 and CDR2 sequences are SGDLS and YYNGEE. Trimming took 4 bases from V and 2 from J; bases not matched to a gene: 12. The CDR3 nucleotides are TGTGCCAGCAGCCCCCATCCAGGGACAGGGGAAACCTACGAGCAGTACTTC. Its translation is CASSPHPGTGETYEQYF. The whole variable domain, filled in from reference TRBV9 and TRBJ2-7, reads DSGVTQTPKHLITATGQRVTLRCSPRSGDLSVYWYQQSLDQGLQFLIQYYNGEERAKGNILERFSAQQFPDLHSELNLSSLELGDSALYFCASSPHPGTGETYEQYFGPGTRLTVT.

This chain joins TRBV28 and TRBJ1-1, with a weak D call TRBD1 (6 bases). Trimming took 7 bases from V and 2 from J, leaving 14 bases between them. The CDR3 is made up of 14 amino acids. Per germline, CDR1 MDHEN and CDR2 SYDVKM. The chain's CDR3 is CASNDGQFNTEAFF. DNA for the CDR3: TGTGCCAGCAATGACGGACAGTTTAACACTGAAGCTTTCTTT.

This chain joins TRBV10-3 and TRBJ2-1; unclear D gene. There are 13 residues in the CDR3. V gave up 0 bases and J gave up 10 bases, with 10 bases separating them. Germline V gives CDR1 ENHRY, CDR2 SYGVKD. DNA of the CDR3: TGTGCCATCAGTGAGTCGGTCCCGAAGGAGCAGTTCTTC. It specifies CAISESVPKEQFF.

The chain carries TRBV4-2 and TRBJ1-1; D is undetermined. The V end lost 0 bases, the J end lost 0 bases, and 8 bases lay between the germline ends. CDR3 length: 15 amino acids. Germline loops: CDR1 LGHNA, CDR2 YNFKEQ. CDR3 in amino acids: CASSQDAGMNTEAFF. As DNA, the CDR3 is TGTGCCAGCAGCCAAGATGCAGGTATGAACACTGAAGCTTTCTTT.

In this sample, this clonotype turned up once. The chain recombines TRBV3-1 with TRBJ2-4, with a possible D match to TRBD2 (5 bases). Germline lookup yields CDR1 LGHDT and CDR2 YNNKEL (reference sequence). The V end was cut by 5 bases, the J end by 11 bases, with 16 bases between. The CDR3 length is 13 residues. Written as DNA, the CDR3 is TGTGCCAGCAGCGCCCGGGATCTGCCCGTTCAGTACTTC. This gives the protein CASSARDLPVQYF.

Here the CDR3 DNA reads TGCAGTGCCTGGGACAGAGGAGCTTTCTTT. Its protein is CSAWDRGAFF. The rearrangement links TRBV20-1 to TRBJ1-1; TRBD1 matches at 7 bases. This CDR3 has 10 residues. Germline lookup yields CDR1 DFQATT and CDR2 SNEGSKA (reference sequence). V lost 6 bases to trimming and J lost 10 bases; unmatched junction nucleotides: 5.

The V gene is TRBV25-1, the J gene TRBJ1-2; the match to TRBD1 covers 8 bases. With 3 bases clipped from V and 0 bases from J, the junction kept 6 bases outside the gene matches. Looked up from germline, CDR1 is MGHDK and CDR2 is SYGVNS. CDR3 length: 16 residues. Here the CDR3 reads CASSEDREGPNYGYTF. DNA of the CDR3: TGTGCCAGCAGTGAGGACAGGGAGGGTCCTAACTATGGCTACACCTTC.

The chain uses TRBV20-1 and TRBJ2-7, with D possibly being TRBD1 (6 bases). The CDR3 runs to 13 residues. The germline V gene has CDR1 DFQATT and CDR2 SNEGSKA (reference sequence). The V end lost 6 bases, the J end lost 2 bases, and 14 bases lay between the germline ends. CDR3 amino acids: CSAYRTVPYEQYF. The DNA for the CDR3 is TGCAGTGCCTATCGGACAGTCCCCTACGAGCAGTACTTC.

In DNA, the CDR3 is TGTGCCAGCAGCCTCCGATTTGGAGGAACGAGGACTGAAGCTTTCTTT. Translating it yields CASSLRFGGTRTEAFF. The chain uses TRBV3-1 and TRBJ1-1, with D hard to call. The germline gives CDR1 LGHDT, CDR2 YNNKEL (reference sequence). The length of the CDR3 is 16 residues. Between the trimmed V and J ends, which lost 4 bases and 5 bases, there was a span of 20 bases.